These T cell receptor beta chains were read from a single sample in a study of blood T cell repertoires in COVID-19. Produced via immunoSEQ multiplex PCR; TCRdb's table is partial and in-frame only. The table has about 190,000 clones, roughly four fifths seen once; the top ten hold under 7.5%. The sample consisted of peripheral blood. These receptors were collected from a woman aged 40-49 years with acute or convalescent COVID-19. The CDR3 runs from the conserved cysteine through the conserved F or W.

TRBJ2-1	TRBV3-1/TRBV3-2	CASSQDIAGAYNEQFF
TRBJ1-1	TRBV2	CASSDQSNTEAFF
TRBJ2-7	TRBV27	CASSDIYEQYF
TRBJ1-5	TRBV6-5	CASSISFSPDQPQHF
TRBJ1-1	TRBV7-9	CASSFRTGEAFF
TRBJ1-4	TRBV4-2	CASSQDFRGSEKLFF
TRBJ2-7	TRBV7-2	CASSSSRGEQYF
TRBJ2-1	TRBV18	CASSPQGGQLNEQFF
TRBJ2-7	TRBV6-5	CASRPGGPGEQYF
TRBJ2-7	TRBV10-1	CASSDPGRYSYEQYF
TRBJ2-1	TRBV3-1/TRBV3-2	CASSPSGIPREQFF
TRBJ1-1	TRBV5-4	CASSEGQGTEAFF
TRBJ2-5	TRBV7-2	CASSTRLAGETQYF
TRBJ1-5	TRBV10-3	CAAGTGVQPQHF
TRBJ1-1	TRBV27	CASSFWGQVHTEAFF
TRBJ1-3	TRBV30	CAWSARQGGNTIYF
TRBJ1-1	TRBV6-5	CASGGKTGDAEAFF
TRBJ2-5	TRBV5-6	CASSWARWLETQYF
TRBJ2-5	TRBV28	CASSLQLAPQETQYF
TRBJ1-5	TRBV28	CASSALWSNQPQHF
TRBJ1-1	TRBV27	CASSLQGGVNTEAFF
TRBJ1-4	TRBV7-6	CASSLFSGEGKSEKLFF
TRBJ2-1	TRBV6-5	CASSYSSGRLWNEQFF
TRBJ1-1	TRBV7-9	CASSLGQGSAEAFF
TRBJ1-1	TRBV11-1	CASSSQGDTEAFF
TRBJ2-3	TRBV2	CATDPGGDTQYF
TRBJ1-4	TRBV7-9	CASSSTQGPQLFF
TRBJ2-2	TRBV30	CAWEGNSGGTTNTGELFF
TRBJ1-2	TRBV6-1	CASSEYEWSHNGYTF
TRBJ2-3	TRBV20-1	CSAPIGDTQYF
TRBJ2-5	TRBV6-5	CASRGDGDQETQYF
TRBJ2-1	TRBV30	CAWSSPDVGGSSYNEQFF
TRBJ1-6	TRBV3-1/TRBV3-2	CASSDGTGGTSPLHF
TRBJ1-1	TRBV7-2	CASSLARNTEAFF
TRBJ2-7	TRBV30	CAWSDKTYEQYF
TRBJ1-6	TRBV27	CASRLDSLSYNSPLHF
TRBJ2-5	TRBV15	CATSTLDIETQYF
TRBJ2-3	TRBV19	CASRVRDRGSDTQYF
TRBJ2-7	TRBV12-3/TRBV12-4	CASSLKRYEQYF
TRBJ1-1	TRBV6-6	CASSYPTTGLTEAFF
TRBJ2-1	TRBV19	CASKGRAGVHNEQFF
TRBJ1-6	TRBV28	CASSLIWSHLRPSPLHF
TRBJ1-4	TRBV7-9	CASSFTGFATNEKLFF
TRBJ2-7	TRBV23-1	CASTSGSINEQYF
TRBJ2-7	TRBV5-4	CASSWVTGTVGEQYF
TRBJ2-1	TRBV27	CAILRDSPSSSYNEQFF
TRBJ1-1	TRBV10-1	CASRLNRVGTEAFF